The 15 T cell receptor beta chains below all came from one sample that was sequenced in a study of brain T cells in children with intractable seizures (dated by TCRdb to about 2021). Libraries were built with the immunoSEQ multiplex PCR assay. Drawn from immuneACCESS, this table holds only the in-frame rearrangements with V and J called that TCRdb kept. Clones are partly lost; checked studies trace under half to an unresolved V gene and leave the rest unexplained. The sample includes roughly 120,000 clones, with around 94% observed a single time. Clones ranked in the top ten supply 3.8% of the sample. The intended sense of this specimen's time point label: resected brain tissue, or blood drawn just prior to surgery. Sequences were derived from peripheral blood, sampled at surgery. Receptors were obtained from a boy younger than two with hemimegalencephaly and intractable seizures.

The V and J genes are TRBV28 and TRBJ1-6; tentative D call: TRBD1 (5 bases). The V end was cut by 5 bases, the J end by 8 bases, with 13 bases between. The germline V gene has CDR1 MDHEN and CDR2 SYDVKM. This CDR3 is 14 amino acids long. In DNA, the CDR3 is TGTGCCAGCAGTGTCGACGGGGCCTATTCACCCCTCCACTTT. Residues: CASSVDGAYSPLHF.

The chain combines TRBV2 with TRBJ2-7; no clear D. Trimming took 2 bases from V and 0 from J, leaving 11 bases between them. The CDR3 sequence is 15 residues long. CDR1 SNHLY and CDR2 FYNNEI come from the germline V gene. This CDR3 reads CASSESGPSSYEQYF. CDR3 nucleotides: TGTGCCAGCAGTGAATCAGGCCCCAGCTCCTACGAGCAGTACTTC.

This chain joins TRBV28 and TRBJ2-1, with 7 bases aligning to TRBD1. Germline V gene lookup returns CDR1 MDHEN and CDR2 SYDVKM. V lost 7 bases, J lost 4 bases, and 7 bases stayed unmatched. The CDR3 sequence is 14 residues long. CDR3 sequence (DNA): TGTGCCAGCACGAGGGGGCGCTCGTACAATGAGCAGTTCTTC. It is translated as CASTRGRSYNEQFF.

The chain combines TRBV7-9 with TRBJ2-1; 9 bases fit TRBD2. Germline lookup yields CDR1 SEHNR and CDR2 FQNEAQ (reference sequence). Germline trimming cut 1 base from V and 9 bases from J; bases unmatched to any gene: 10. This CDR3 region has 16 residues. The CDR3 spells CASSLGGLAGLVEQFF. Here the CDR3 DNA reads TGTGCCAGCAGCTTAGGAGGGCTAGCGGGGCTAGTTGAGCAGTTCTTC.

This chain joins TRBV6-5 and TRBJ1-2; D call uncertain. The CDR3 is made up of 14 amino acids. V was shortened by 6 bases and J by 6 bases, with 17 bases between the two germline ends. Germline loops: CDR1 MNHEY, CDR2 SVGAGI. The CDR3 coding sequence is TGTGCCAGCAGCGAGACATGGTGGAGCGATGGCTACACCTTC. Translation: CASSETWWSDGYTF.

The CDR3 coding sequence is TGTGCCGGCAAAGATACAGGGTATAATTCACCCCTCCACTTT. This encodes CAGKDTGYNSPLHF. The rearrangement links TRBV2 to TRBJ1-6, with D perhaps matching TRBD1 (6 bases). The CDR3 extends over 14 amino acids. V was shortened by 11 bases and J by 4 bases, with 15 bases between the two germline ends. Germline-derived CDR1 and CDR2 are SNHLY and FYNNEI.

The rearrangement uses TRBV28 and TRBJ1-1; D ambiguous. CDR3 length: 15 residues. CDR1 MDHEN and CDR2 SYDVKM come from the germline V gene. Deletions cut 1 base from V and 2 bases from J, with 11 bases between. The CDR3 coding sequence is TGTGCCAGCAGTTTATTCCATCCTCCTAACACTGAAGCTTTCTTT. This gives the protein CASSLFHPPNTEAFF.

The rearrangement joins TRBV29-1 to TRBJ2-5; TRBD2 agrees at 11 bases. With V trimmed by 6 bases and J by 2 bases, 11 bases remained unmatched. The CDR3 loop spans 16 amino acids. Looked up from germline, CDR1 is SQVTM and CDR2 is ANQGSEA. CDR3 bases: TGCAGCGTCACTATACCGGGACTAGCGGCTCAAGAGACCCAGTACTTC. Translated: CSVTIPGLAAQETQYF.

This clone was counted once. The CDR3 DNA reads as TGTGCCAGCAGTGGATCAGGACCCTCCTCCTACAATGAGCAGTTCTTC. The encoded protein is CASSGSGPSSYNEQFF. The gene calls are TRBV27 and TRBJ2-1; D is ambiguous. The CDR3 loop spans 16 amino acids. Trimming shortened V by 5 bases and J by 0 bases, and 14 bases separated the two germline ends. CDR1 is MNHEY and CDR2 is SMNVEV in the germline V gene (reference sequence).

The V call is TRBV7-2, the J call TRBJ2-3; 8 bases agree with TRBD2. Germline CDR1 is SGHTA and CDR2 is FQGNSA. The CDR3 sequence is 16 residues long. J lost 4 bases, V lost 7 bases, and 13 bases had no gene match. Written as DNA, the CDR3 is TGTGCCAGCACCTTCCGGGGGGGAGGTACGTCAGATACGCAGTATTTT. Its translation is CASTFRGGGTSDTQYF.

The V call is TRBV5-5, the J call TRBJ1-6, with D possibly TRBD1 on 6 matching bases. The CDR3 runs to 17 residues. Germline lookup yields CDR1 SGHKS and CDR2 YYEKEE (reference sequence). V was cut by 1 base and J by 7 bases, with 18 bases left in between. The CDR3 protein is CASSLKLATGWNSPLHF. DNA for the CDR3: TGTGCCAGCAGCTTGAAACTAGCGACAGGTTGGAATTCACCCCTCCACTTT. Using reference TRBV5-5 and TRBJ1-6 for the parts outside the CDR3, the full variable domain is DAGVTQSPTHLIKTRGQQVTLRCSPISGHKSVSWYQQVLGQGPQFIFQYYEKEERGRGNFPDRFSARQFPNYSSELNVNALLLGDSALYLCASSLKLATGWNSPLHFGNGTRLTVT.

The chain employs TRBV19 and TRBJ2-7; D not resolved. This CDR3 has 16 amino acids. Germline CDR1 is LNHDA and CDR2 is SQIVND (reference sequence). Between the trimmed V and J ends, which lost 3 bases and 1 base, there was a span of 16 bases. The CDR3 protein is CASSMGAGSGSYEQYF. CDR3 sequence (DNA): TGTGCCAGTAGTATGGGCGCCGGGTCGGGTTCCTACGAGCAGTACTTC.

V usage is TRBV5-1 and J usage is TRBJ1-2, with 7 bases fitting TRBD1. There are 16 residues in the CDR3. The V gene's germline CDR1 is SGHRS and CDR2 YFSETQ. Trimming removed 4 bases from V and 5 bases from J; junction bases left unmatched: 14. The CDR3 nucleotides are TGCGCCAGCAGCCCGGGCTGGACAGGCACAGATTATGGCTACACCTTC. Its protein is CASSPGWTGTDYGYTF.

This clone appeared a single time. The sample has other DNA sequences that encode this CDR3 too. The genes are TRBV28 and TRBJ1-2; 7 bases map to TRBD1. CDR3 size: 13 residues. Trimming at V came to 5 bases and at J to 5 bases, leaving 5 bases not matched to a gene. CDR1 is MDHEN and CDR2 is SYDVKM in the germline V gene. The CDR3 DNA reads TGTGCCAGCAGTCGGGGCAGGGGGTATGGCTACACCTTC. Protein product: CASSRGRGYGYTF.

This clone was observed a few times. Other DNA variants within this sample encode the same CDR3. The chain links TRBV3-1 (or the pseudogene TRBV3-2) to TRBJ2-7; D not certain. Trimming took 1 base from V and 3 from J, leaving 1 base between them. The CDR3 is 11 residues long. Germline assignment: CDR1 LGHDT and CDR2 YNNKEL (reference sequence). The CDR3 coding sequence is TGTGCCAGCAGCCAAGGCTACGAGCAGTACTTC. Protein: CASSQGYEQYF.